Listed below are T cell receptor beta chains from one sample, sequenced in a study of response to subunit inactivated influenza vaccine. TCRdb fed the RT-PCR reads into MiXCR, producing one record per CDR3 protein. The sample lists about 500,000 distinct CDR3 sequences, approximately 13% occurring once. The input for sequencing was PBMCs from blood, taken roughly 6 weeks after vaccination. Receptors originate from a man aged 45-60 years who received an inactivated influenza vaccine. Each CDR3 is given with its conserved first and last residue. D genes are given only for firm matches.

D gene,J gene,V gene,CDR3 protein
.,TRBJ2-7,TRBV3-1,CASSQGDRGVPYEQYF
.,TRBJ2-7,TRBV11-2,CASSPAEPSKYF
.,TRBJ1-2,TRBV2,CASSGPPGAGTQGRGDYGYTF
.,TRBJ2-3,TRBV12-3/TRBV12-4,CASSFGDTQYF
.,TRBJ2-1,TRBV28,CASGRQIKTVFF
.,TRBJ1-1,TRBV7-9,CASTLGKTEAFF
.,TRBJ2-2,TRBV7-7,CASSLNPSGELFF
.,TRBJ2-6,TRBV4-2,CASSQRTGAATVSGANVLTF
.,TRBJ1-6,TRBV20-1,CSATDSLQLSSYNSPLHF
.,TRBJ1-2,TRBV20-1,CSGRDTRNYGYTF
.,TRBJ2-1,TRBV2,CASSREVSSYNEQFF
.,TRBJ2-2,TRBV5-1,CASSRSAGELFF
.,TRBJ1-2,TRBV29-1,CSSGDTAPYGYTF
TRBD2,TRBJ2-1,TRBV18,CASSPAGSGRIHHNEQFF
.,TRBJ2-7,TRBV5-1,CASSHAGTSYEQYF
TRBD1,TRBJ2-3,TRBV6-2/TRBV6-3,CASGSQGTGTDTQYF
TRBD1,TRBJ1-2,TRBV12-3/TRBV12-4,CASSLVGGTVYGYTF
.,TRBJ2-5,TRBV7-7,CASSLGVGARQETQYF
.,TRBJ1-2,TRBV10-3,CAISESATQGANYGYTF
TRBD2,TRBJ2-7,TRBV20-1,CSARGGGSYSYEQYF
TRBD1,TRBJ1-5,TRBV2,CASKGTGGINQPHHF
TRBD2,TRBJ2-3,TRBV6-2/TRBV6-3,CASRTRLAGRLDTQYF
TRBD1,TRBJ1-1,TRBV14,CASSLGTGLTAFF
.,TRBJ1-2,TRBV7-9,CASSLGGYTF
.,TRBJ1-6,TRBV20-1,CSARRTATFSYNSPLHF
.,TRBJ1-2,TRBV21-1,CAEPKLDRGYGYTF
.,TRBJ2-2,TRBV6-4,CASSDQPTGELFF
.,TRBJ2-6,TRBV9,CASTHNQHSGANVLTF
TRBD1,TRBJ1-4,TRBV20-1,CSAGPGTANNEKLFF
.,TRBJ2-1,TRBV10-3,CAISELAGNEQFF
.,TRBJ1-1,TRBV3-1,CASSHRRVEGTEAFF
.,TRBJ1-1,TRBV20-1,CSAIQVATEAFF
.,TRBJ2-5,TRBV7-2,CASSFLQAGETQYF
.,TRBJ2-3,TRBV6-2/TRBV6-3,CASSRPSGQWTQYF
TRBD1,TRBJ1-1,TRBV12-3/TRBV12-4,CASTQRPGTEQAFF
.,TRBJ1-1,TRBV30,CAWSVPYLTGSAEAFF
.,TRBJ1-1,TRBV2,CASSEAGGRVGTEAFF
.,TRBJ2-2,TRBV4-2,CASSQPRVSSYTGELFF
TRBD1,TRBJ2-5,TRBV5-1,CASSPGTGGEETQYF
TRBD2,TRBJ2-1,TRBV29-1,CSVAELAGQYNEQFF
TRBD1,TRBJ1-5,TRBV25-1,CASSESGQGINQPQHF
TRBD1,TRBJ1-2,TRBV6-5,CASSSPGQGNYGYTF
.,TRBJ2-1,TRBV29-1,CSVESTGVGEQFF
TRBD2,TRBJ2-3,TRBV6-5,CASSYRLAGVDPDTQYF
.,TRBJ2-5,TRBV24-1,CATSLGGTQYF
.,TRBJ2-3,TRBV20-1,CSAPRTSTDTQYF
TRBD1,TRBJ1-1,TRBV5-1,CASSPGGTAEAFF
.,TRBJ1-5,TRBV20-1,CSATDGAPPQHF
.,TRBJ2-1,TRBV5-1,CASSYRNSGQGGYNEQFF
.,TRBJ2-3,TRBV7-2,CASSRGQRGADTQYF
.,TRBJ1-5,TRBV18,CASSPDFYEPQHF
.,TRBJ2-3,TRBV7-9,CASSLDRGADTQYF
.,TRBJ1-2,TRBV6-5,CASSYGADSKLYGYTF
TRBD2,TRBJ2-1,TRBV6-5,CASKILAGVHNEQFF
.,TRBJ2-1,TRBV6-1,CASSMQGYSYNEQFF